The entry below describes one T cell receptor (beta chain). Its antigen is currently unknown. The data belong to a study of cytomegalovirus exposure and HLA in healthy donors. Use of 60 Vbeta and 13 Jbeta primers characterized the PCR. Sequencing was performed with immunoSEQ multiplex PCR; in TCRdb, only in-frame clones are kept and a portion is missing. Among 150,000 to 200,000 clones, 80% to 90% were seen once, and the ten largest hold over 2%. Study results and limitations: It was reported that TCR beta sequences correctly inferred the HLA-A and HLA-B alleles for most subjects. Near-uniform donor sequencing depth was presumed by presence/absence analyses. Most TCR sequences were rare, but some public TCRs occurred in many donors. A later analysis reportedly identified an Asian-associated ancestry cluster as carrying fewer N-insertions than the roughly 670-donor mean.

Trimming shortened V by 1 base and J by 0 bases, and 9 bases separated the two germline ends. Germline CDR1 and CDR2: SGHTA and FQGNSA. This CDR3 has 15 amino acids. The chain recombines TRBV7-2 with TRBJ1-2, with TRBD1 as a possible D gene (6 bases). Sequencing was carried out using PBMCs. The source of this sequence is a man aged 30 to 39 in good health and CMV-seropositive. The CDR3 loop is CASSLERGPNYGYTF. The CDR3 DNA follows: TGTGCCAGCAGCTTAGAGCGGGGGCCTAACTATGGCTACACCTTC.